One and the same sample provided the 24 T cell receptor beta chains below, sequenced in a study. Using its own MiXCR run on the RT-PCR reads, TCRdb lists one record per CDR3 protein. The sample lists hundreds of thousands of distinct CDR3 sequences, approximately 15% occurring once. The sample comprised memory CD4+ T cells from blood. Every receptor here comes from a female donor in good health, serving as a healthy control.

The CDR3 loop reads CASSFHSVGQPQHF. The CDR3 region has the DNA TGTGCCAGCAGTTTCCACAGTGTGGGGCAGCCCCAGCATTTT. The chain uses TRBV7-2 and TRBJ1-5; no firm D call. Germline assignment: CDR1 SGHTA and CDR2 FQGNSA. V was cut by 6 bases and J by 7 bases, with 16 bases left in between. The CDR3 loop spans 14 amino acids.

In this sample, this clonotype turned up a few times. The chain links TRBV11-2 to TRBJ1-1; possibly TRBD1 for D (6 bases). The germline gives CDR1 SGHAT, CDR2 FQNNGV. V was shortened by 0 bases and J by 7 bases, with 15 bases between the two germline ends. This CDR3 is built from 15 residues. CDR3 protein: CASSLDRGLGLEAFF. The DNA for the CDR3 is TGTGCCAGCAGCTTAGACAGGGGATTGGGACTTGAAGCTTTCTTT.

The table lists this clonotype with many counts. The chain links TRBV7-3 to TRBJ2-1, with 11 bases lining up with TRBD2. Trimming at V came to 2 bases and at J to 2 bases, leaving 14 bases not matched to a gene. Germline loops: CDR1 SGHTA, CDR2 FQGTGA. There are 20 residues in the CDR3. CDR3 residues: CASSLLGGTSGGPTYNEQFF. The CDR3 DNA is TGTGCCAGCAGCTTATTGGGTGGGACTAGCGGAGGGCCCACCTACAATGAGCAGTTCTTC.

This clonotype was seen more than once but under ten times. The gene calls are TRBV30 and TRBJ1-2; 7 bases align to TRBD1. CDR3 length: 14 amino acids. Trimming took 8 bases from V and 3 from J; bases not matched to a gene: 12. Germline CDR1 and CDR2: GTSNPN and SVGIG (reference sequence). The CDR3 DNA is TGTGCCCAGACCCGGGACAGTGCATACTATGGCTACACCTTC. This encodes CAQTRDSAYYGYTF.

This clonotype was counted many times. The genes are TRBV29-1 and TRBJ2-7; 9 bases agree with TRBD2. With 8 bases clipped from V and 8 bases from J, the junction kept 13 bases outside the gene matches. CDR1 is SQVTM, CDR2 ANQGSEA, per germline. This CDR3 comprises 13 residues. CDR3 coding DNA: TGCAGCATAAGGACTAGCGATGGAGTACAGCAGTACTTC. Its translation: CSIRTSDGVQQYF.

This chain joins TRBV7-9 and TRBJ2-7; D call uncertain. The V gene lost 5 bases and the J gene lost 0 bases, with 11 bases spanning the gap. Germline loops: CDR1 SEHNR, CDR2 FQNEAQ (reference sequence). The CDR3 is made up of 14 amino acids. This CDR3 is CASSMLISSYEQYF. CDR3 in DNA: TGTGCCAGCAGCATGCTCATTAGCTCCTACGAGCAGTACTTC.

This clonotype appeared a few times. The chain joins TRBV20-1 to TRBJ1-1; TRBD1 is a possible D gene (5 bases). CDR1 DFQATT and CDR2 SNEGSKA come from the germline V gene (reference sequence). The V end was cut by 8 bases, the J end by 5 bases, with 15 bases between. This CDR3 is 12 amino acids long. CDR3 amino acids: CSTHVGGTEAFF. CDR3 DNA sequence: TGCAGTACCCACGTGGGGGGAACTGAAGCTTTCTTT.

This clonotype was seen a handful of times. The chain employs TRBV4-2 and TRBJ2-7; D remains unclear. The germline gives CDR1 LGHNA, CDR2 YNFKEQ. V was cut by 2 bases and J by 6 bases, with 8 bases left in between. This CDR3 region has 12 residues. This CDR3 reads CASSQRLGEQYF. Written as DNA, the CDR3 is TGTGCCAGCAGCCAAAGGCTAGGCGAGCAGTACTTC.

This chain uses TRBV5-1 with TRBJ2-5; 7 positions agree with TRBD1. Germline loops: CDR1 SGHRS, CDR2 YFSETQ. J lost 4 bases, V lost 4 bases, and 13 bases had no gene match. This CDR3 is 16 amino acids long. The CDR3 nucleotides are TGCGCCAGCAGCCGAAGACAGACAGGGATTGGAGAGACCCAGTACTTC. Its translation is CASSRRQTGIGETQYF.

This clonotype was detected many times. The rearrangement links TRBV7-2 to TRBJ1-1; tentative D call: TRBD1 (6 bases). Deletions cut 3 bases from V and 4 bases from J, with 12 bases between. The CDR3 has 14 amino acids. Germline V gene lookup returns CDR1 SGHTA and CDR2 FQGNSA. CDR3 nucleotide sequence: TGTGCCAGCAGCTTGACCAGGGGCCGCACTGAAGCTTTCTTT. Translated, it gives CASSLTRGRTEAFF.

This clonotype has at least ten counts. The chain has TRBV5-1 and TRBJ2-7, with 11 bases that match TRBD2. Unmatched junction bases numbered 6, after V lost 4 bases and J lost 3 bases. The CDR3 covers 15 residues. Germline CDR1 is SGHRS and CDR2 is YFSETQ. Here the CDR3 DNA reads TGCGCCAGCAGCATGACCGGGACTAGCGGCTACGAGCAGTACTTC. Its protein product is CASSMTGTSGYEQYF.

This clonotype was seen only a few times. The J gene is TRBJ2-7, the V gene TRBV4-2; 14 nucleotides agree with TRBD2. CDR1 is LGHNA and CDR2 is YNFKEQ in the germline V gene. The length of the CDR3 is 14 residues. V gave up 0 bases and J gave up 13 bases; unmatched junction bases: 5. The CDR3 DNA sequence: TGTGCCAGCAGCCAAGAGACTAGCGGGAGGGCCTCATACTTC. Amino acids: CASSQETSGRASYF.

The chain couples TRBV9 to TRBJ1-2; 7 bases line up with TRBD1. Trimming at V came to 4 bases and at J to 5 bases, leaving 14 bases not matched to a gene. The CDR3 length is 16 residues. Germline CDR1 reads SGDLS; CDR2 reads YYNGEE. The CDR3 protein is CASSLPGEGAGYGYTF. The CDR3 region has the DNA TGTGCCAGCAGCCTCCCCGGGGAGGGGGCGGGGTATGGCTACACCTTC.

This clonotype was recorded at least ten times. V and J are TRBV6-5 and TRBJ1-2, with D maybe TRBD1 (6 bases). Germline CDR1 MNHEY, CDR2 SVGAGI. The ends were cut back, 2 bases at V and 4 bases at J, with 17 bases in the middle. This CDR3 spans 16 amino acids. The CDR3 nucleotides read TGTGCCAGCAGTTACACATCAGGGGAGGGTAGCTATGGCTACACCTTC. Its protein is CASSYTSGEGSYGYTF.

The chain recombines TRBV13 with TRBJ2-5, with 10 bases that match TRBD2. V shed 2 bases and J 5 bases; nucleotides not matched to a gene: 5. Germline V gene lookup returns CDR1 PRHDT and CDR2 FYEKMQ (reference sequence). The CDR3 runs 15 residues. The CDR3: CASSLRSGGAETQYF. The CDR3 nucleotides are TGTGCCAGCAGCTTACGCAGCGGGGGGGCCGAGACCCAGTACTTC. The variable domain in full, with the rest retrieved from reference TRBV13 and TRBJ2-5, is AAGVIQSPRHLIKEKRETATLKCYPIPRHDTVYWYQQGPGQDPQFLISFYEKMQSDKGSIPDRFSAQQFSDYHSELNMSSLELGDSALYFCASSLRSGGAETQYFGPGTRLLVL.

J is TRBJ1-2 and V is TRBV18, with D possibly being TRBD1 (5 bases). The CDR3 is 14 residues long. Germline CDR1 KGHSH, CDR2 LQKENI. Trimming removed 3 bases from V and 8 bases from J, with 16 bases in between. This CDR3 is CASSPQGGNQGYTF. CDR3 DNA sequence: TGTGCCAGCTCACCCCAGGGCGGGAACCAGGGCTACACCTTC. The full variable domain, its missing parts supplied by reference TRBV18 and TRBJ1-2, is NAGVMQNPRHLVRRRGQEARLRCSPMKGHSHVYWYRQLPEEGLKFMVYLQKENIIDESGMPKERFSAEFPKEGPSILRIQQVVRGDSAAYFCASSPQGGNQGYTFGSGTRLTVV.

In nucleotides, the CDR3 is TGTGCCAGCAGCTCGGGACAGACTGTGGGGCAGTACTTC. Encoded protein: CASSSGQTVGQYF. V usage is TRBV7-2 and J usage is TRBJ2-7, with TRBD1 identical over 7 bases. V was clipped by 4 bases and J by 9 bases; unmatched bases: 9. CDR3 length: 13 residues. The germline V gene has CDR1 SGHTA and CDR2 FQGNSA.

The chain employs TRBV6-5 and TRBJ2-3; D not resolved. Germline lookup yields CDR1 MNHEY and CDR2 SVGAGI. Deletions cut 4 bases from V and 4 bases from J, with 21 bases between. The CDR3 extends over 17 amino acids. CDR3 DNA: TGTGCCAGCAGTTTTTCACCGGGCCTAGGGTCCGCAGATACGCAGTATTTT. Amino acid sequence: CASSFSPGLGSADTQYF.

This clonotype was detected many times. The chain recombines TRBV12-3 or TRBV12-4 with TRBJ2-5; 7 bases agree with TRBD2. Losses at the gene ends were 3 bases for V and 2 bases for J; bases not matched to a gene: 6. CDR3 length: 15 amino acids. The chain's CDR3 is CASSFGRGFQETQYF. CDR3 sequence (DNA): TGTGCCAGCAGTTTCGGGCGGGGGTTTCAAGAGACCCAGTACTTC.

This clonotype occurred a few times. V gene TRBV7-3 combines with J gene TRBJ2-7, with TRBD2 matching 8 bases. CDR1 and CDR2 (germline): SGHTA, FQGTGA. CDR3 length: 16 amino acids. V lost 0 bases to trimming and J lost 5 bases; unmatched junction nucleotides: 9. CDR3 residues: CASSLTGAGDFHEQYF. The CDR3 DNA reads as TGTGCCAGCAGCTTAACAGGAGCGGGAGATTTCCACGAGCAGTACTTC.

The sample holds a few counts of this clonotype. The rearrangement links TRBV5-1 to TRBJ2-2; D may correspond to TRBD1 or TRBD2 (5 bases each). Trimming pared 4 bases from V and 4 bases from J, leaving 11 bases between. The CDR3 extends over 14 amino acids. From germline, CDR1 is SGHRS and CDR2 YFSETQ. The DNA for the CDR3 is TGCGCCAGCAGCACATCGGGGACCACCGGGGAGCTGTTTTTT. Translation gives CASSTSGTTGELFF.

This clonotype has more than one count but fewer than ten. The genes are TRBV4-2 and TRBJ2-7; the match to TRBD1 covers 9 bases. Germline trimming cut 4 bases from V and 6 bases from J; bases unmatched to any gene: 7. This CDR3 comprises 14 residues. CDR1 is LGHNA, CDR2 YNFKEQ, per germline. The CDR3, as DNA: TGTGCCAGCAGCCTGCGGGACAGGGAAATCGAGCAGTACTTC. Translated: CASSLRDREIEQYF.

This clonotype was counted between two and nine times. This rearrangement joins TRBV5-1 to TRBJ2-2; 8 nucleotides align to TRBD2. V lost 9 bases, J lost 5 bases, and 9 bases stayed unmatched. This CDR3 comprises 14 residues. Germline V CDR1 and CDR2: SGHRS, YFSETQ. The CDR3 loop is CATRGESTTGELFF. As DNA, the CDR3 is TGCGCCACGCGGGGGGAGTCGACGACCGGGGAGCTGTTTTTT.

This chain connects TRBV7-9 to TRBJ1-2; D unresolved. This CDR3 contains 13 residues. Germline V gene data show CDR1 as SEHNR and CDR2 as FQNEAQ (reference sequence). V gave up 3 bases and J gave up 5 bases, with 10 bases separating them. CDR3 DNA: TGTGCCAGCAGCTTGGAGACTCTATATGGCTACACCTTC. The encoded protein is CASSLETLYGYTF. Combining the CDR3 with reference TRBV7-9 and TRBJ1-2 gives the whole variable domain DTGVSQNPRHKITKRGQNVTFRCDPISEHNRLYWYRQTLGQGPEFLTYFQNEAQLEKSRLLSDRFSAERPKGSFSTLEIQRTEQGDSAMYLCASSLETLYGYTFGSGTRLTVV.